The rows below give T cell receptor beta chains drawn from one sample of a study of T cells expressing NK-cell markers. TCRdb processed the 5' RACE reads again and assigns one entry to each CDR3 protein, with no DNA. This listing includes roughly 390,000 distinct CDR3 sequences. Input material: blood T cells: a sorted CD56 or NKG2C T cell subset, CD4+ or CD8+ T cells, or bulk PBMC T cells (not recorded which). Source of these receptors: a man aged 18 to 69 in good health. Each CDR3 is given with its conserved first and last residue. Each record gives: V gene, J gene, CDR3 protein.

v_call: TRBV5-1
j_call: TRBJ1-3
cdr3_aa: CASSLEGPPSGNTIYF

v_call: TRBV7-9
j_call: TRBJ2-1
cdr3_aa: CASSFRPRGLATHEQFF

v_call: TRBV3-1
j_call: TRBJ2-1
cdr3_aa: CASSQGLAGGKEQFF

v_call: TRBV20-1
j_call: TRBJ2-7
cdr3_aa: CSAKWGRYEQYF

v_call: TRBV3-1
j_call: TRBJ2-5
cdr3_aa: CASNRVHGETQYF

v_call: TRBV12-3/TRBV12-4
j_call: TRBJ1-4
cdr3_aa: CASSPLDRRGEKLFF

v_call: TRBV4-2
j_call: TRBJ1-3
cdr3_aa: CASSQEVNKGFGGNTIYF

v_call: TRBV6-1
j_call: TRBJ1-2
cdr3_aa: CASSRQGPRGYTF

v_call: TRBV7-2
j_call: TRBJ2-7
cdr3_aa: CASSLRDSLHEQYF

v_call: TRBV30
j_call: TRBJ2-2
cdr3_aa: CAWSQGLAGAVLF

v_call: TRBV7-9
j_call: TRBJ2-5
cdr3_aa: CASSASGVGQPETQYF

v_call: TRBV2
j_call: TRBJ2-5
cdr3_aa: CASSAGLAQETQYF

v_call: TRBV7-6
j_call: TRBJ2-7
cdr3_aa: CASSLDRAGEQYF

v_call: TRBV20-1
j_call: TRBJ2-7
cdr3_aa: CSALDSRSSYEQYF

v_call: TRBV6-6
j_call: TRBJ1-2
cdr3_aa: CASSSRDRGARTF

v_call: TRBV29-1
j_call: TRBJ1-1
cdr3_aa: CSVDRGYVNTEAFF

v_call: TRBV7-8
j_call: TRBJ2-4
cdr3_aa: CASSLGQVIKNIQYF

v_call: TRBV7-8
j_call: TRBJ2-3
cdr3_aa: CASSLDSRGGTDTQYF

v_call: TRBV3-1
j_call: TRBJ2-6
cdr3_aa: CASSWGLAGGASGANVLTF

v_call: TRBV6-1
j_call: TRBJ2-5
cdr3_aa: CATKTGGGQETQYF

v_call: TRBV7-2
j_call: TRBJ2-3
cdr3_aa: CASSLTSGVLDTQYF

v_call: TRBV19
j_call: TRBJ2-1
cdr3_aa: CASSNHLRDPFHNEQFF

v_call: TRBV19
j_call: TRBJ2-7
cdr3_aa: CASSMAASVSYEQYF

v_call: TRBV7-2
j_call: TRBJ1-2
cdr3_aa: CASSSSSRPGQGARGYGYTF

v_call: TRBV4-1
j_call: TRBJ2-7
cdr3_aa: CASSQGPQGRSYEQYF

v_call: TRBV5-1
j_call: TRBJ2-7
cdr3_aa: CASSPRGPGGQYEQYF

v_call: TRBV2
j_call: TRBJ1-2
cdr3_aa: CASSEARTGGFNYGYTF

v_call: TRBV27
j_call: TRBJ2-1
cdr3_aa: CASRMDRGSYNEQFF

v_call: TRBV4-1
j_call: TRBJ2-7
cdr3_aa: CASSQGTGTGKYEQYF

v_call: TRBV18
j_call: TRBJ2-7
cdr3_aa: CASHKTGVHHEQYF

v_call: TRBV18
j_call: TRBJ2-2
cdr3_aa: CASSPGPNGELFF

v_call: TRBV15
j_call: TRBJ2-1
cdr3_aa: CATSRVRQNNEQFF

v_call: TRBV2
j_call: TRBJ2-1
cdr3_aa: CASSEGGAYNEQFF

v_call: TRBV6-5
j_call: TRBJ2-7
cdr3_aa: CASSYRPPAGTELYEQYF

v_call: TRBV24-1
j_call: TRBJ2-3
cdr3_aa: CATSDLRQGGLTDTQYF

v_call: TRBV7-9
j_call: TRBJ2-2
cdr3_aa: CASSLISGGVGTGELFF

v_call: TRBV18
j_call: TRBJ1-4
cdr3_aa: CASSPRDSYPTNEKLFF

v_call: TRBV12-3/TRBV12-4
j_call: TRBJ2-7
cdr3_aa: CASSLRGYTPYEQYF

v_call: TRBV7-3
j_call: TRBJ2-2
cdr3_aa: CASSLTNLAGTGELFF

v_call: TRBV12-2
j_call: TRBJ1-4
cdr3_aa: CASRLGTGLKNCFF

v_call: TRBV6-2/TRBV6-3
j_call: TRBJ2-5
cdr3_aa: CASSVGAMGTQYF

v_call: TRBV25-1
j_call: TRBJ1-2
cdr3_aa: CASSGGGWSGYTF